Described below is a single T cell receptor (beta chain) sequence and its context. The source of the sample is a study of blood T cell repertoires in COVID-19. CDR1 is LGHDT, CDR2 YNNKEL, per germline (reference sequence). The CDR3 contains 18 residues. The junction had 16 bases not matched to a gene; V was cut back by 6 bases and J by 3 bases. Here immunoSEQ multiplex PCR was the method, and the copy in TCRdb shows in-frame clones only, minus some. In the table there are fewer than 90,000 clones, 75% to 90% of which are singletons. Input material: peripheral blood. This chain joins TRBV3-1 (or the pseudogene TRBV3-2) and TRBJ2-5, with TRBD1 matching over 10 bases. This TCR was sampled from a woman over 75 with acute or convalescent COVID-19. CDR3 residues: CASSNFAGTGAWEETQYF. In nucleotides, the CDR3 is TGTGCCAGCAGTAATTTTGCCGGGACAGGGGCCTGGGAAGAGACCCAGTACTTC.